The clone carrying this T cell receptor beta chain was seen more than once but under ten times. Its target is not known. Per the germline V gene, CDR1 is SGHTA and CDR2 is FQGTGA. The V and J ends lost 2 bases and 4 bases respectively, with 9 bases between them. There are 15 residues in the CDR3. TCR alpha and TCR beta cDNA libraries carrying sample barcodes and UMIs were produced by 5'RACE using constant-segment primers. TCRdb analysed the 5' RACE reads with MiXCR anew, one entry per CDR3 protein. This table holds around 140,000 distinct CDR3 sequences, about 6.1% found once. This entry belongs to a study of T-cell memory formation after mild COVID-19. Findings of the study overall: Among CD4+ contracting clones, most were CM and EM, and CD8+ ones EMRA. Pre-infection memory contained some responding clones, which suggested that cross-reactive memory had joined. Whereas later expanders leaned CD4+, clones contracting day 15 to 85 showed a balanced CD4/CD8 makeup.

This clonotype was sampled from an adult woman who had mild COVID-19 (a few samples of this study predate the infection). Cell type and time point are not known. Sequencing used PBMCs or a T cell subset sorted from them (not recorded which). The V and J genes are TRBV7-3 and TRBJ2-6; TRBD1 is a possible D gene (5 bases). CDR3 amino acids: CASSLDPGGANVLTF. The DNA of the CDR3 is TGTGCCAGCAGCTTAGACCCAGGGGGGGCCAACGTCCTGACTTTC.